Following are 17 T cell receptor beta chains from one sample sequenced in a study of T cell responses to AZD1222 COVID-19 vaccine. TCRdb keeps only in-frame clones here, not all; method: immunoSEQ multiplex PCR. The sample holds some 110,000 clones, 75% to 90% seen once. The specimen was peripheral blood, collected on day 0 of AZD1222 vaccination. The receptors derive from an adult in good health.

The rearrangement uses TRBV14 and TRBJ2-7; possibly TRBD2 for D (7 bases). Germline CDR1 reads SGHDN; CDR2 reads FVKESK. The CDR3 length is 13 residues. Trimming took 4 bases from V and 6 from J, leaving 13 bases between them. The CDR3 DNA sequence: TGTGCCAGCAGCCTGGCGGGGGCTTCCGAGCAGTACTTC. This sequence encodes CASSLAGASEQYF.

CDR3: CASSTGLAGGSYEQYF. CDR3 DNA: TGTGCCAGTAGTACGGGACTAGCGGGAGGCTCCTACGAGCAGTACTTC. The chain recombines TRBV19 with TRBJ2-7; 15 bases are shared with TRBD2. CDR3 length equals 16 residues. Germline V gives CDR1 LNHDA, CDR2 SQIVND (reference sequence). V was clipped by 4 bases and J by 0 bases; unmatched bases: 1.

The chain couples TRBV9 to TRBJ2-7; 9 bases match TRBD1. Germline values: CDR1 SGDLS, CDR2 YYNGEE. The CDR3 runs to 14 residues. The V and J ends lost 4 bases and 2 bases, in that order; junction bases with no gene match: 4. The CDR3 bases are TGTGCCAGCAGCTCCGGGACAGGGACCTACGAGCAGTACTTC. It specifies CASSSGTGTYEQYF.

This rearrangement joins TRBV5-6 to TRBJ2-1, with a weak D call TRBD2 (6 bases). The CDR3 length is 15 residues. Trimming took off 1 base at V and 6 bases at J, with 14 bases between the two ends. Germline CDR1 SGHDT, CDR2 YYEEEE. The CDR3 here is CASSLFSGEGNEQFF. For the CDR3, the DNA is TGTGCCAGCAGCTTGTTCTCGGGAGAGGGCAATGAGCAGTTCTTC.

J is TRBJ1-5 and V is TRBV30; TRBD1 is a possible D gene (6 bases). The CDR3 contains 13 residues. V dropped 5 bases and J dropped 8 bases, with 16 bases sitting between them. Germline CDR1 reads GTSNPN; CDR2 reads SVGIG (reference sequence). The CDR3 is CAWGKGGRKPQHF. The CDR3 nucleotides read TGTGCCTGGGGGAAGGGGGGCAGGAAGCCCCAGCATTTT. Combining the CDR3 with reference TRBV30 and TRBJ1-5 gives the whole variable domain SQTIHQWPATLVQPVGSPLSLECTVEGTSNPNLYWYRQAAGRGLQLLFYSVGIGQISSEVPQNLSASRPQDRQFILSSKKLLLSDSGFYLCAWGKGGRKPQHFGDGTRLSIL.

The genes are TRBV7-2 and TRBJ2-1; TRBD2 matches 7 bases. This CDR3 has 14 residues. In germline, CDR1 is SGHTA, CDR2 FQGNSA. J was trimmed by 7 bases and V by 1 base; bases with no gene match: 4. The chain's CDR3 is CASSLGGGWNEQFF. CDR3 DNA sequence: TGTGCCAGCAGCTTAGGGGGAGGGTGGAATGAGCAGTTCTTC.

The rearrangement links TRBV18 to TRBJ1-1; a weak D match, TRBD1 (6 bases). CDR3 size: 16 residues. Per the germline V gene, CDR1 is KGHSH and CDR2 is LQKENI. V was trimmed by 3 bases and J by 3 bases, leaving 17 bases between them. CDR3 amino acids: CASSPLPGAFHTEAFF. Written as DNA, the CDR3 is TGTGCCAGCTCACCTTTACCGGGGGCCTTCCACACTGAAGCTTTCTTT. The full variable domain, with the rest looked up from reference TRBV18 and TRBJ1-1, is NAGVMQNPRHLVRRRGQEARLRCSPMKGHSHVYWYRQLPEEGLKFMVYLQKENIIDESGMPKERFSAEFPKEGPSILRIQQVVRGDSAAYFCASSPLPGAFHTEAFFGQGTRLTVV.

This chain joins TRBV13 and TRBJ2-1; D tentatively fits TRBD1 or TRBD2 (6 bases each). Germline lookup yields CDR1 PRHDT and CDR2 FYEKMQ (reference sequence). There are 15 residues in the CDR3. V dropped 7 bases and J dropped 4 bases, with 17 bases sitting between them. CDR3 sequence (DNA): TGTGCCAGCACTCTAGGGGGGAGGCCTTACAATGAGCAGTTCTTC. Protein sequence: CASTLGGRPYNEQFF.

The rearrangement joins TRBV27 to TRBJ2-3, with 7 bases aligning to TRBD2. This CDR3 comprises 14 residues. With V trimmed by 6 bases and J by 4 bases, 7 bases remained unmatched. From germline, CDR1 is MNHEY and CDR2 SMNVEV (reference sequence). The CDR3 here is CASSRLASADTQYF. The CDR3 coding sequence is TGTGCCAGCAGCAGACTAGCATCGGCAGATACGCAGTATTTT.

The J gene is TRBJ1-1, the V gene TRBV7-3, with D maybe TRBD1 (5 bases). The germline V gene has CDR1 SGHTA and CDR2 FQGTGA. V lost 6 bases and J 1 base, leaving 12 bases between the germline ends. The CDR3 length is 14 residues. CDR3 DNA: TGTGCCAGCAGTCAAAGTGGGGGGAACACTGAAGCTTTCTTT. Translated: CASSQSGGNTEAFF.

J is TRBJ2-1 and V is TRBV6-5; D unclear. V lost 0 bases to trimming and J lost 6 bases, with 9 bases between them. CDR3 length: 14 residues. Germline V CDR1 and CDR2: MNHEY, SVGAGI. The CDR3 coding sequence is TGTGCCAGCAGTTACTCGATACTGTCCAATGAGCAGTTCTTC. Translating gives CASSYSILSNEQFF.

The V call is TRBV27, the J call TRBJ1-1; D gene unclear. The CDR3 extends over 15 amino acids. From germline, CDR1 is MNHEY and CDR2 SMNVEV (reference sequence). V lost 3 bases and J 3 bases, leaving 14 bases between the germline ends. The CDR3 loop is CASSFLGGIDTEAFF. In nucleotides, the CDR3 is TGTGCCAGCAGTTTTTTAGGAGGGATCGACACTGAAGCTTTCTTT.

The chain has TRBV7-2 and TRBJ2-1; D may be TRBD2 (7 bases). CDR1 and CDR2 from the germline V gene are SGHTA and FQGNSA. The V and J ends lost 5 bases and 10 bases respectively, with 15 bases between them. The CDR3 sequence is 13 residues long. The CDR3 DNA reads TGTGCCAGCAGCGCCCTGGGGAGGGGGGAGCAGTTCTTC. Encoded protein: CASSALGRGEQFF. The full variable domain, rest sourced from reference TRBV7-2 and TRBJ2-1, is GAGVSQSPSNKVTEKGKDVELRCDPISGHTALYWYRQSLGQGLEFLIYFQGNSAPDKSGLPSDRFSAERTGGSVSTLTIQRTQQEDSAVYLCASSALGRGEQFFGPGTRLTVL.

This chain connects TRBV5-4 to TRBJ2-1; the match to TRBD2 covers 11 bases. The length of the CDR3 is 15 residues. V lost 0 bases to trimming and J lost 12 bases; unmatched junction nucleotides: 8. Germline loops: CDR1 SGHNT, CDR2 YYREEE (reference sequence). The CDR3 coding sequence is TGTGCCAGCAGCTTGGTTGGTAGCGGGGGGGCAGGGCAGTTCTTC. Its protein product is CASSLVGSGGAGQFF.

This sequence joins TRBV28 and TRBJ1-2; 8 nucleotides agree with TRBD1. The V and J ends lost 6 bases and 2 bases, in that order; junction bases with no gene match: 8. Germline V CDR1 and CDR2: MDHEN, SYDVKM. The CDR3 is made up of 15 amino acids. For the CDR3, the DNA is TGTGCCAGCAGCGAACCGAGGACAGGGAACTATGGCTACACCTTC. Translating gives CASSEPRTGNYGYTF.

V and J are TRBV4-2 and TRBJ1-3; maybe TRBD1 (5 bases). Looked up from germline, CDR1 is LGHNA and CDR2 is YNFKEQ. Trimming took 0 bases from V and 0 from J, leaving 9 bases between them. The CDR3 contains 16 residues. CDR3 in amino acids: CASSQDWQGSGNTIYF. The CDR3 nucleotides are TGTGCCAGCAGCCAAGATTGGCAGGGCTCTGGAAACACCATATATTTT.

The chain is built from TRBV7-9 and TRBJ2-7, with 7 bases aligning to TRBD1. Trimming removed 6 bases from V and 2 bases from J; junction bases left unmatched: 7. This CDR3 region has 14 residues. The germline V gene encodes CDR1 SEHNR and CDR2 FQNEAQ (reference sequence). The CDR3 DNA is TGTGCCAGCAGACCGGGACAGACTACCTACGAGCAGTACTTC. Translating it yields CASRPGQTTYEQYF.